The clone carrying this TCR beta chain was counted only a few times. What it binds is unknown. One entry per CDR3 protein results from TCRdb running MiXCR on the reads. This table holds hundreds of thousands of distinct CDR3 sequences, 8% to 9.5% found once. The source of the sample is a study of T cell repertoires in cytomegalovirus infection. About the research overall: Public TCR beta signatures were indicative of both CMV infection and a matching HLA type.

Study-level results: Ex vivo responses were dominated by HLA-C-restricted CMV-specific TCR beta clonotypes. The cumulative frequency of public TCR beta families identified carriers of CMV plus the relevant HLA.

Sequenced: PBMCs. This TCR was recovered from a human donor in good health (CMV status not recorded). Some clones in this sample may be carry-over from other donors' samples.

CDR3 sequence (DNA): TGCGCCAGCAGCCAGGGACTAGCGGGGGACTACAATGAGCAGTTCTTC. Its translation is CASSQGLAGDYNEQFF. V is TRBV4-3 and J is TRBJ2-1; 14 nucleotides match TRBD2. J was trimmed by 3 bases and V by 3 bases; bases with no gene match: 1. The CDR3 has 16 residues. Germline CDR1 is LGHNA and CDR2 is YSLEER.